A selection of T cell receptor beta chains follows, all from one sample in a study of T cell clones after liver transplantation. Some clones are missing from TCRdb's copy, which holds only in-frame ones; the method was immunoSEQ multiplex PCR. Of fewer than 110,000 clones in the sample, 84% are singletons; the top ten hold around 3%. This specimen was CD4+ T cells from blood, taken around 50 months after liver transplant. Receptors were obtained from a human patient who received a liver transplant. Some of the T cells might come from the graft donor. The CDR3 runs from the conserved cysteine through the conserved F or W. A D gene is named only where the DNA matches it firmly. Only some rows state a clone size, as once, few, many or a class for expanded clones.

abundance: NA
d_gene: TRBD1
v_gene: TRBV28
j_gene: TRBJ1-4
CDR3nt: TGTGCCAGCAGTTTACAGGGGGCGATAAATGAAAAACTGTTTTTT
CDR3aa: CASSLQGAINEKLFF

abundance: NA
d_gene: TRBD1
v_gene: TRBV5-1
j_gene: TRBJ1-2
CDR3nt: TGCGCCAGCAGCACGGGACAGGGGGCGGTTGGCTACACCTTC
CDR3aa: CASSTGQGAVGYTF

abundance: NA
d_gene: TRBD1
v_gene: TRBV7-8
j_gene: TRBJ2-4
CDR3nt: TGTGCCAGCAGCTTAGGGGGACAGGAGAAAAACATTCAGTACTTC
CDR3aa: CASSLGGQEKNIQYF

abundance: NA
d_gene: NA
v_gene: TRBV7-2
j_gene: TRBJ2-6
CDR3nt: TGTGCCAGCAGCTTAGACGTCAGAACGATCTCTGGGGCCAACGTCCTGACTTTC
CDR3aa: CASSLDVRTISGANVLTF

abundance: few
d_gene: NA
v_gene: TRBV4-3
j_gene: TRBJ1-1
CDR3nt: TGCGCCAGCAGCCAAGATATTGGGACTGAAGCTTTCTTT
CDR3aa: CASSQDIGTEAFF

abundance: NA
d_gene: TRBD2
v_gene: TRBV6-4
j_gene: TRBJ2-7
CDR3nt: TGTGCCGGTCCGGGACTAGCGGGGTACGAGCAGTACTTC
CDR3aa: CAGPGLAGYEQYF

abundance: NA
d_gene: NA
v_gene: TRBV5-6
j_gene: TRBJ2-3
CDR3nt: TGTGCCAGCAGCGGACGGCGACTGGCCCCAGATACGCAGTATTTT
CDR3aa: CASSGRRLAPDTQYF

abundance: many
d_gene: TRBD1
v_gene: TRBV2
j_gene: TRBJ2-1
CDR3nt: TGTGCCAGCAGCCGGGACAGGACGCATGAGCAGTTCTTC
CDR3aa: CASSRDRTHEQFF

abundance: NA
d_gene: NA
v_gene: TRBV2
j_gene: TRBJ1-1
CDR3nt: TGTGCCAGCACTTCCCAACAGTCCGTTACTGAAGCTTTCTTT
CDR3aa: CASTSQQSVTEAFF

abundance: NA
d_gene: NA
v_gene: TRBV15
j_gene: TRBJ2-7
CDR3nt: TGTGCCACCAGCAGAGATCTGGCGGGACCCCTAATGTGGGAGCAGTACTTC
CDR3aa: CATSRDLAGPLMWEQYF

abundance: NA
d_gene: TRBD1
v_gene: TRBV5-1
j_gene: TRBJ2-7
CDR3nt: TGCGCCAGCACCTACGACAGGGGGGCCTACGAGCAGTACTTC
CDR3aa: CASTYDRGAYEQYF

abundance: NA
d_gene: NA
v_gene: TRBV6-1
j_gene: TRBJ2-2
CDR3nt: TGTGCCAGCATTCGAGGGACCGGGGAGCTGTTTTTT
CDR3aa: CASIRGTGELFF

abundance: NA
d_gene: NA
v_gene: TRBV5-6
j_gene: TRBJ1-1
CDR3nt: TGTGCCAGCATTCTCTGGGACACTGAAGCTTTCTTT
CDR3aa: CASILWDTEAFF

abundance: NA
d_gene: NA
v_gene: TRBV29-1
j_gene: TRBJ1-2
CDR3nt: TGCAGCGTTCAACAGGGTGGCTATGGCTACACCTTC
CDR3aa: CSVQQGGYGYTF

abundance: NA
d_gene: NA
v_gene: TRBV5-1
j_gene: TRBJ2-1
CDR3nt: TGCGCCAGCAGCTTGGCCCCGAGCAATGAGCAGTTCTTC
CDR3aa: CASSLAPSNEQFF

abundance: NA
d_gene: TRBD1
v_gene: TRBV10-3
j_gene: TRBJ2-7
CDR3nt: TGTGCCATCAGTGCCCGAGGGACAGGGGAGGGGCAGTACTTC
CDR3aa: CAISARGTGEGQYF

abundance: NA
d_gene: TRBD1
v_gene: TRBV18
j_gene: TRBJ1-1
CDR3nt: TGTGCCAGCTCACCGGACAGGGGTGTGAACACTGAAGCTTTCTTT
CDR3aa: CASSPDRGVNTEAFF

abundance: NA
d_gene: TRBD2
v_gene: TRBV15
j_gene: TRBJ2-1
CDR3nt: TGTGCCACCAGCGGAAGGCCTAGCGGGAGGGGAATCGGTGAGCAGTTCTTC
CDR3aa: CATSGRPSGRGIGEQFF

abundance: once
d_gene: TRBD1
v_gene: TRBV9
j_gene: TRBJ1-4
CDR3nt: TGTGCCAGCAGCGCCGGGACAGTCAATGAAAAACTGTTTTTT
CDR3aa: CASSAGTVNEKLFF

abundance: NA
d_gene: TRBD1
v_gene: TRBV7-2
j_gene: TRBJ1-5
CDR3nt: TGTGCCAGCAGCTTAGTGGGGACAGAAAATCAGCCCCAGCATTTT
CDR3aa: CASSLVGTENQPQHF

abundance: NA
d_gene: NA
v_gene: TRBV19
j_gene: TRBJ1-4
CDR3nt: TGTGCCAGTAGTGGATTCCGACAGAGCAAAAATGAAAAACTGTTTTTT
CDR3aa: CASSGFRQSKNEKLFF

abundance: NA
d_gene: NA
v_gene: TRBV5-1
j_gene: TRBJ2-3
CDR3nt: TGCGCCAGCAGCTTGGATTACGCACAGCAAGTGCAGTATTTT
CDR3aa: CASSLDYAQQVQYF

abundance: NA
d_gene: NA
v_gene: TRBV5-8
j_gene: TRBJ1-1
CDR3nt: TGTGCCAGCAGCTGGTCGATAGCGGGCACTGAAGCTTTCTTT
CDR3aa: CASSWSIAGTEAFF

abundance: NA
d_gene: NA
v_gene: TRBV7-8
j_gene: TRBJ2-7
CDR3nt: TGTGCCAGCAGCTTAGGACTTTCCTACGAGCAGTACTTC
CDR3aa: CASSLGLSYEQYF

abundance: NA
d_gene: TRBD2
v_gene: TRBV27
j_gene: TRBJ2-7
CDR3nt: TGTGCCAGCAGTTCCACCCTACTAGCGGGAGTAAGGCAGTACTTC
CDR3aa: CASSSTLLAGVRQYF

abundance: NA
d_gene: NA
v_gene: TRBV19
j_gene: TRBJ1-4
CDR3nt: TGTGCCAGTAGTATCATGGGAGAAGCTAATGAAAAACTGTTTTTT
CDR3aa: CASSIMGEANEKLFF

abundance: NA
d_gene: NA
v_gene: TRBV5-1
j_gene: TRBJ2-3
CDR3nt: TGCGCCAGCAGCTCCCCCGCCGGGCAGGGGAGGACAGATACGCAGTATTTT
CDR3aa: CASSSPAGQGRTDTQYF

abundance: NA
d_gene: NA
v_gene: TRBV7-2
j_gene: TRBJ1-4
CDR3nt: TGTGCCAGCAGCTTAGTTGGGGCGGGGGATGAAAAACTGTTTTTT
CDR3aa: CASSLVGAGDEKLFF

abundance: NA
d_gene: NA
v_gene: TRBV4-3
j_gene: TRBJ1-1
CDR3nt: TGCGCCAGCAGCCACCTCGGATTGAACACTGAAGCTTTCTTT
CDR3aa: CASSHLGLNTEAFF

abundance: few
d_gene: TRBD1
v_gene: TRBV27
j_gene: TRBJ1-1
CDR3nt: TGTGCCAGCAGTTTTGGTCAGGGGGGCGTTGAAGCTTTCTTT
CDR3aa: CASSFGQGGVEAFF

abundance: few
d_gene: NA
v_gene: TRBV27
j_gene: TRBJ2-7
CDR3nt: TGTGCCAGCAGCAACAGGGACCTCTACGAGCAGTACTTC
CDR3aa: CASSNRDLYEQYF

abundance: NA
d_gene: NA
v_gene: TRBV28
j_gene: TRBJ2-7
CDR3nt: TGTGCCAGCAGTTTGGGTTCCTACGAGCAGTACTTC
CDR3aa: CASSLGSYEQYF

abundance: few
d_gene: NA
v_gene: TRBV10-3
j_gene: TRBJ2-3
CDR3nt: TGTGCCATCAGTGAGTCGACGGCTACCGATACGCAGTATTTT
CDR3aa: CAISESTATDTQYF

abundance: NA
d_gene: NA
v_gene: TRBV21-1
j_gene: TRBJ2-7
CDR3nt: TGTGCCAGCAGCAAAATGCCCCGATGGACAGGGCCCAACGAGCAGTACTTC
CDR3aa: CASSKMPRWTGPNEQYF

abundance: few
d_gene: NA
v_gene: TRBV7-2
j_gene: TRBJ2-1
CDR3nt: TGTGCCAGCAGTAACCTTAGGGGGTACAATGAGCAGTTCTTC
CDR3aa: CASSNLRGYNEQFF

abundance: NA
d_gene: NA
v_gene: TRBV7-2
j_gene: TRBJ1-1
CDR3nt: TGTGCCAGCAGCCCGGGACACCAAAACACTGAAGCTTTCTTT
CDR3aa: CASSPGHQNTEAFF

abundance: few
d_gene: TRBD2
v_gene: TRBV5-4
j_gene: TRBJ2-5
CDR3nt: TGTGCCAGCTCCGAGGTCCCCCTAGCGGGAGAAGAGACCCAGTACTTC
CDR3aa: CASSEVPLAGEETQYF

abundance: few
d_gene: NA
v_gene: TRBV27
j_gene: TRBJ1-5
CDR3nt: TGTGCCAGCAGGTTGTGGGGGGCAGGTCAGCCCCAGCATTTT
CDR3aa: CASRLWGAGQPQHF

abundance: NA
d_gene: NA
v_gene: TRBV7-2
j_gene: TRBJ2-1
CDR3nt: TGTGCCAGCAGCTTAGGATTTGATGAGCAGTTCTTC
CDR3aa: CASSLGFDEQFF

abundance: NA
d_gene: NA
v_gene: TRBV18
j_gene: TRBJ1-1
CDR3nt: TGTGCCAGCTCGCCACTGGCCTTGAACACTGAAGCTTTCTTT
CDR3aa: CASSPLALNTEAFF